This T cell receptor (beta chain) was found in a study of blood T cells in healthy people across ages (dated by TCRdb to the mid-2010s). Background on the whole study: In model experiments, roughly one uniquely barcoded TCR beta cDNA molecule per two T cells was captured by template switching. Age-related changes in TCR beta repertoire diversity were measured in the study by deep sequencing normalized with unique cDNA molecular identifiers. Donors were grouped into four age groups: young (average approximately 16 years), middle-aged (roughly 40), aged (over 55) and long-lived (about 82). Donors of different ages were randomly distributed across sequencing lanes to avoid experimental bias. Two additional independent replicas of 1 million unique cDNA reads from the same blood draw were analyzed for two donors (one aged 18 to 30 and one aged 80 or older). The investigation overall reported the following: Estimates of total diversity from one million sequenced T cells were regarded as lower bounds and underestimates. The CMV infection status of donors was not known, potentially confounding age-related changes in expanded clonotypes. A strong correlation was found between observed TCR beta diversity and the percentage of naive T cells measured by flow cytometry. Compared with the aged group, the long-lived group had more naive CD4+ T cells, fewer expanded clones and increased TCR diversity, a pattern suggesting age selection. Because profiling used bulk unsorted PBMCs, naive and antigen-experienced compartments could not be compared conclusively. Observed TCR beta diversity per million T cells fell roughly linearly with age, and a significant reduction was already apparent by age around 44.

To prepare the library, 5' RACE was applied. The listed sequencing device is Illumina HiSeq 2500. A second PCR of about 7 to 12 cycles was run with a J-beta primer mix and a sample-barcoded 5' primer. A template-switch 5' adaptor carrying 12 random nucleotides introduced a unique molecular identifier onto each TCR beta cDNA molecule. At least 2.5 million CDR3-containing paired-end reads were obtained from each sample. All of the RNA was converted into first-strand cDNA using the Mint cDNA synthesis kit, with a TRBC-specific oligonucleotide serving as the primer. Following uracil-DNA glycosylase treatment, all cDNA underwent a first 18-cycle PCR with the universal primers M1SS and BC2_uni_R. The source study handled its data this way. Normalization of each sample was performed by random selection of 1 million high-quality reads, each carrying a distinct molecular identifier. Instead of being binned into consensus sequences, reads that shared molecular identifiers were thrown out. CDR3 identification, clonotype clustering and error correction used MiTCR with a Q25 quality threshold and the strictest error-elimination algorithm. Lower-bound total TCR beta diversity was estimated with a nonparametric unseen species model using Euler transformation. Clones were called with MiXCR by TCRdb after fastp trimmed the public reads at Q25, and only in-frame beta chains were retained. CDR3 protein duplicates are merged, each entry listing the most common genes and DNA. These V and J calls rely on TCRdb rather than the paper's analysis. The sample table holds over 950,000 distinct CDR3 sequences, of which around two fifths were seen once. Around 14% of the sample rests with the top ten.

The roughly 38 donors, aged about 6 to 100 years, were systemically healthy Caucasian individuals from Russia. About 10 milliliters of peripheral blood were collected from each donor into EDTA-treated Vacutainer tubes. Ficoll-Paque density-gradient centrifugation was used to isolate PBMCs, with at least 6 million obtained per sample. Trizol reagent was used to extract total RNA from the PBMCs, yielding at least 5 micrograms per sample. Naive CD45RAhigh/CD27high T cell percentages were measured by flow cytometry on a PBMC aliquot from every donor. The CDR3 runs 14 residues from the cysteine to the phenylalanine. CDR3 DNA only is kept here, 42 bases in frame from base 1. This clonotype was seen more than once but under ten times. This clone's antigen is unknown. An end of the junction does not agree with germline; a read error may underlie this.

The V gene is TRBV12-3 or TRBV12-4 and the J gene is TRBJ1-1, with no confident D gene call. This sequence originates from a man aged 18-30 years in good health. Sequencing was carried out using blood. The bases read TGTGCCAGCAGTCTAGCATCCTTAGACACTGAAGCTTTCTTT. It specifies CASSLASLDTEAFF.